These 7 T cell receptor beta chains share one sample of origin, sequenced in a study of blood T cell repertoires in COVID-19. Clones were read by immunoSEQ multiplex PCR, and TCRdb kept only the in-frame ones, dropping some. The sample has under 80,000 clones, approximately 90% seen once. Sequencing was performed on peripheral blood. The receptors were gathered from a man aged 65 to 79 with active COVID-19.

This clone has only one observation. The V call is TRBV6-5, the J call TRBJ2-3; D might be TRBD2 (6 bases). This CDR3 contains 15 residues. Germline V gives CDR1 MNHEY, CDR2 SVGAGI. Trimming stripped 5 bases from V and 4 bases from J, with 16 bases between. DNA for the CDR3: TGTGCCAGCAGTCCCGGGCGGACTATCCCAGATACGCAGTATTTT. Amino acids: CASSPGRTIPDTQYF.

A few counts support this clone. The CDR3 sequence: CASSQEGAGNEQFF. The CDR3 bases are TGCGCCAGCAGCCAAGAGGGGGCCGGCAATGAGCAGTTCTTC. The rearrangement uses TRBV4-1 and TRBJ2-1; D is possibly TRBD1 (6 bases). The V end was cut by 0 bases, the J end by 6 bases, with 9 bases between. CDR1 MGHRA and CDR2 YSYEKL come from the germline V gene. This CDR3 spans 14 amino acids.

This chain links TRBV6-5 with TRBJ2-1, with D unresolved. The germline V gene encodes CDR1 MNHEY and CDR2 SVGAGI. The CDR3 runs 14 residues. V was shortened by 9 bases and J by 0 bases, with 12 bases between the two germline ends. CDR3 nucleotide sequence: TGTGCCAGTCAGTGGCAGTCCTCCTACAATGAGCAGTTCTTC. Amino acids: CASQWQSSYNEQFF.

The V gene is TRBV19, the J gene TRBJ1-1; the D gene is possibly TRBD1 (6 bases). This CDR3 region has 16 residues. Germline loops: CDR1 LNHDA, CDR2 SQIVND (reference sequence). The V end lost 3 bases, the J end lost 0 bases, and 14 bases lay between the germline ends. The CDR3 DNA sequence: TGTGCCAGTAGTATCGGTCAGGGGATTATGAACACTGAAGCTTTCTTT. Amino acids: CASSIGQGIMNTEAFF.

J is TRBJ2-5 and V is TRBV5-6; 8 bases are a match to TRBD1. Per germline, CDR1 SGHDT and CDR2 YYEEEE. With V trimmed by 0 bases and J by 1 base, 5 bases remained unmatched. The CDR3 is 16 residues long. In DNA form, the CDR3 reads TGTGCCAGCAGCTTGGCCTACAGGGGGGTCCAAGAGACCCAGTACTTC. It is translated as CASSLAYRGVQETQYF.

This chain connects TRBV7-2 to TRBJ2-7, with 10 bases lining up with TRBD1. This CDR3 has 15 amino acids. CDR1 SGHTA and CDR2 FQGNSA come from the germline V gene. The J segment lost 2 bases and the V segment lost 5 bases, leaving 6 bases of the junction unmatched. The CDR3 nucleotides read TGTGCCAGCAGCCCAGGGGGACAGGGGACCTACGAGCAGTACTTC. This codes for CASSPGGQGTYEQYF.

V usage is TRBV7-3 and J usage is TRBJ2-7; maybe TRBD1 (5 bases). Per germline, CDR1 SGHTA and CDR2 FQGTGA. V dropped 2 bases and J dropped 0 bases, with 8 bases sitting between them. The CDR3 runs to 14 residues. The CDR3 nucleotides read TGTGCCAGCAGCTTATTAGGGGACTCCTACGAGCAGTACTTC. This sequence encodes CASSLLGDSYEQYF.